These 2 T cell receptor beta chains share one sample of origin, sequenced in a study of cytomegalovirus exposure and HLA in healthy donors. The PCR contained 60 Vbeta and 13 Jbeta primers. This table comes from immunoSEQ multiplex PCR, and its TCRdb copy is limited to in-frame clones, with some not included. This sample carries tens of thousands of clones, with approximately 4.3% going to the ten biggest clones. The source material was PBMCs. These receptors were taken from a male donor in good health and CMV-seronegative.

CDR3 nucleotide sequence: TGTGCCAGCAGTTACTCATGGGAGGGGTCGGACTATGGCTACACCTTC. This encodes CASSYSWEGSDYGYTF. This chain uses TRBV6-5 with TRBJ1-2; D possibly corresponds to TRBD1 (5 bases). The CDR3 is 16 residues long. V shed 0 bases and J shed 3 bases, with 14 bases lying between them. Germline loops: CDR1 MNHEY, CDR2 SVGAGI.

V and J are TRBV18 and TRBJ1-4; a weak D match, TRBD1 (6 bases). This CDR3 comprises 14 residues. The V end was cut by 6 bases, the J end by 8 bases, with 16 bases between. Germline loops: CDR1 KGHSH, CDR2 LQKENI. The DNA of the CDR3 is TGTGCCAGCTCGCCCGGGGCCAGGGGAGAAAAACTGTTTTTT. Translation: CASSPGARGEKLFF.